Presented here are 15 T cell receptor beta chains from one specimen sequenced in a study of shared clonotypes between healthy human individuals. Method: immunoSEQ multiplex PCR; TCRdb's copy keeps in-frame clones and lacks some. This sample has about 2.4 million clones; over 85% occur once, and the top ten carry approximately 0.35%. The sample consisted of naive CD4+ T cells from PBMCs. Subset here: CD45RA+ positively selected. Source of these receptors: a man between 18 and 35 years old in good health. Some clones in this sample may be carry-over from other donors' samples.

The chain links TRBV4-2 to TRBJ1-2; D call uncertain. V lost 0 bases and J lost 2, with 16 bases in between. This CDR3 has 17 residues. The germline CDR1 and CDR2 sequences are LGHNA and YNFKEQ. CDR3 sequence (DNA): TGTGCCAGCAGCCAAGATCTAGGTCAACAATTAAACTATGGCTACACCTTC. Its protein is CASSQDLGQQLNYGYTF.

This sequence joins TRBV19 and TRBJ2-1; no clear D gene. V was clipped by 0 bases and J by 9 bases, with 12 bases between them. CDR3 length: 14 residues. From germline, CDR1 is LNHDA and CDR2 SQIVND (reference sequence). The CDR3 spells CASSIDLWSTEQFF. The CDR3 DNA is TGTGCCAGTAGTATAGATCTATGGAGCACTGAGCAGTTCTTC.

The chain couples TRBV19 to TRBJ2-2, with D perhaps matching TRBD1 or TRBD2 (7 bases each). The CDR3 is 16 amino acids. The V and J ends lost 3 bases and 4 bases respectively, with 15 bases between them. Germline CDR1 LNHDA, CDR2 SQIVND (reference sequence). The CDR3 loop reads CASSMGRGRATGELFF. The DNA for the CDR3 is TGTGCCAGTAGTATGGGGAGGGGGCGCGCCACCGGGGAGCTGTTTTTT. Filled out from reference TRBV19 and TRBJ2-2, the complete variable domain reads DGGITQSPKYLFRKEGQNVTLSCEQNLNHDAMYWYRQDPGQGLRLIYYSQIVNDFQKGDIAEGYSVSREKKESFPLTVTSAQKNPTAFYLCASSMGRGRATGELFFGEGSRLTVL.

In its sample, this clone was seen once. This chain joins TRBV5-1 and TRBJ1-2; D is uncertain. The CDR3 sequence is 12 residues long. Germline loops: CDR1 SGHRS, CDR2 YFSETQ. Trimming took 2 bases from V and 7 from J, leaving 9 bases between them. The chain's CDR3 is CASSFGDGGYTF. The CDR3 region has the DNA TGCGCCAGCAGCTTTGGGGATGGTGGCTACACCTTC.

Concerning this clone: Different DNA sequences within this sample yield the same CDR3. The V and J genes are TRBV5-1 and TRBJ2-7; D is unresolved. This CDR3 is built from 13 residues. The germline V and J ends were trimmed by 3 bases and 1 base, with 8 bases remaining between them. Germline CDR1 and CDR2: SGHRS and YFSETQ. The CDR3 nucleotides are TGCGCCAGCAGCTCCACAACTTCCTACGAGCAGTACTTC. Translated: CASSSTTSYEQYF.

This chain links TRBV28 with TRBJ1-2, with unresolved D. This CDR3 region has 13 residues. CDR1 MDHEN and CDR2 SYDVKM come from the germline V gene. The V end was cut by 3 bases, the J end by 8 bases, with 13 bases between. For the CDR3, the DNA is TGTGCCAGCAGTTTGCCGGGGTTTAACGGCTACACCTTC. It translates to CASSLPGFNGYTF.

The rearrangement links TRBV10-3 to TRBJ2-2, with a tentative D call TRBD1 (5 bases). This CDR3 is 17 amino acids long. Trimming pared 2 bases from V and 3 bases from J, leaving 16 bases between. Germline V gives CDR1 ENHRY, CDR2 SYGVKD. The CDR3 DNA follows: TGTGCCATCAGTGAGCCGCAGGGCGTTCCTGACACCGGGGAGCTGTTTTTT. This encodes CAISEPQGVPDTGELFF.

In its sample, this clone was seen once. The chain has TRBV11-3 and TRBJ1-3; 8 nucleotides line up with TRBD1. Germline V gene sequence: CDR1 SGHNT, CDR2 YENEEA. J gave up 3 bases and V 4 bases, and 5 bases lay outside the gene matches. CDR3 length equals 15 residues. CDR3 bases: TGTGCCAGCAGCTCAGGACAGGGTGGTGGAAACACCATATATTTT. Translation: CASSSGQGGGNTIYF.

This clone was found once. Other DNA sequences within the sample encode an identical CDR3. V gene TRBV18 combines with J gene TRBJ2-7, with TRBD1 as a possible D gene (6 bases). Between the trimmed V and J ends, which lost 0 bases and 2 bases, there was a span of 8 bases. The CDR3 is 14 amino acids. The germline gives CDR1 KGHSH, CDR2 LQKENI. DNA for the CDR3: TGTGCCAGCTCACCACCACAGGGCACCTACGAGCAGTACTTC. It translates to CASSPPQGTYEQYF. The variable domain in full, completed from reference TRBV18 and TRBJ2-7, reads NAGVMQNPRHLVRRRGQEARLRCSPMKGHSHVYWYRQLPEEGLKFMVYLQKENIIDESGMPKERFSAEFPKEGPSILRIQQVVRGDSAAYFCASSPPQGTYEQYFGPGTRLTVT.

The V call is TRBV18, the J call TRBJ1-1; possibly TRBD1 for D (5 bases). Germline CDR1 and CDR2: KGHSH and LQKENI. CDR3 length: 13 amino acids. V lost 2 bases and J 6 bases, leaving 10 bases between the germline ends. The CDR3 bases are TGTGCCAGCTCACCAGGCAGGGCTTCTGAAGCTTTCTTT. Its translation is CASSPGRASEAFF.

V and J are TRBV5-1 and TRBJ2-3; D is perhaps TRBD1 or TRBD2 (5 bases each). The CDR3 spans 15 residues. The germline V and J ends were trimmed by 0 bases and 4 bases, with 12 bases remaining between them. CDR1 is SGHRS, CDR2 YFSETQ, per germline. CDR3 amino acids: CASSLGGPSADTQYF. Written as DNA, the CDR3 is TGCGCCAGCAGCTTGGGGGGACCTTCGGCAGATACGCAGTATTTT. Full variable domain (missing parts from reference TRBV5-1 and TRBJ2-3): KAGVTQTPRYLIKTRGQQVTLSCSPISGHRSVSWYQQTPGQGLQFLFEYFSETQRNKGNFPGRFSGRQFSNSRSEMNVSTLELGDSALYLCASSLGGPSADTQYFGPGTRLTVL.

The CDR3 loop is CASSLASQGPQETQYF. As DNA, the CDR3 is TGTGCCAGCAGCTTAGCATCGCAGGGGCCCCAAGAGACCCAGTACTTC. The genes are TRBV7-2 and TRBJ2-5; D possibly corresponds to TRBD1 (6 bases). The CDR3 totals 16 residues. CDR1 is SGHTA and CDR2 is FQGNSA in the germline V gene. V lost 0 bases and J 1 base, leaving 12 bases between the germline ends.

CDR3: CASTPRWRAAYNEQFF. Here the CDR3 DNA reads TGTGCCAGCACCCCGAGATGGCGGGCGGCCTACAATGAGCAGTTCTTC. The V and J genes are TRBV27 and TRBJ2-1; D is perhaps TRBD2 (5 bases). The CDR3 has 16 residues. Germline V lookup: CDR1 MNHEY, CDR2 SMNVEV (reference sequence). Between the trimmed V and J ends, which lost 7 bases and 2 bases, there was a span of 18 bases.

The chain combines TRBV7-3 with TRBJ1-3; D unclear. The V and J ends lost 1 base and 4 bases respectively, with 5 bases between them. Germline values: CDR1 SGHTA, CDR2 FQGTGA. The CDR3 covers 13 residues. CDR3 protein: CASSLNNGNTIYF. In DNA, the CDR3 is TGTGCCAGCAGCTTAAATAACGGAAACACCATATATTTT.

CDR3 in amino acids: CASSAGLGRGTGELFF. In DNA form, the CDR3 reads TGTGCCAGCAGTGCTGGACTAGGTCGTGGCACCGGGGAGCTGTTTTTT. The chain joins TRBV25-1 to TRBJ2-2; 7 bases align to TRBD2. The germline gives CDR1 MGHDK, CDR2 SYGVNS. V dropped 4 bases and J dropped 4; count of bases not matched to a gene: 9. The CDR3 spans 16 residues.